This is a list of T cell receptor beta chains from one sample in a study of regulatory T cells in long-lasting Graves disease. Each CDR3 protein gets one entry after TCRdb re-called the multiplex PCR reads with MiXCR. Of about 430,000 distinct CDR3 sequences listed, 20% to 25% are singletons. The material sequenced was peripheral blood mononuclear cells (PBMCs), taken when the disease was refractory, from a patient treated with antithyroid drugs. The receptor set was obtained from a female donor with Graves disease. Both conserved end residues are part of each CDR3. A D gene is named only where the DNA matches it firmly. Size is omitted from some rows. Given values are once, few, many or a class for expanded clones.

clone size,J gene,V gene,D gene,CDR3 length,CDR3 protein,CDR3 DNA
few,TRBJ2-7,TRBV25-1,TRBD2,14,CASSPGLAGGEQYF,TGTGCCAGCAGCCCGGGACTAGCGGGAGGCGAGCAGTACTTC
-,TRBJ2-5,TRBV12-3/TRBV12-4,-,18,CASRGYRGGRANQETQYF,TGTGCCAGCAGAGGATACAGGGGAGGGCGGGCCAACCAAGAGACCCAGTACTTC
few,TRBJ2-3,TRBV29-1,-,15,CSAGLLAFSTDTQYF,TGCAGCGCTGGACTACTAGCCTTTAGCACAGATACGCAGTATTTT
many,TRBJ2-2,TRBV4-1,-,13,CASSLHSAGELFF,TGCGCCAGCAGCCTTCATAGCGCCGGGGAGCTGTTTTTT
few,TRBJ2-1,TRBV28,-,13,CASAAGSYNEQFF,TGTGCCTCTGCGGCGGGCTCCTACAATGAGCAGTTCTTC
many,TRBJ1-5,TRBV6-1,-,10,CASSEGPQHF,TGTGCCAGCAGTGAGGGACCCCAGCATTTT
once,TRBJ2-3,TRBV28,TRBD2,22,CASSLYASSQGLAGLGTDTQYF,TGTGCCAGCAGTTTATACGCCAGTAGTCAGGGACTAGCGGGATTGGGTACAGATACGCAGTATTTT
-,TRBJ2-2,TRBV19,-,15,CASSINPWETGELFF,TGTGCCAGTAGTATAAACCCGTGGGAAACCGGGGAGCTGTTTTTT
-,TRBJ2-1,TRBV7-3,TRBD1,15,CASSTGTGSYNEQFF,TGTGCCAGCAGTACCGGGACAGGGTCCTACAATGAGCAGTTCTTC
many,TRBJ1-1,TRBV19,-,14,CASKWGTMNTEAFF,TGTGCCAGTAAGTGGGGCACCATGAACACTGAAGCTTTCTTT
few,TRBJ2-2,TRBV19,-,17,CASSIGTHKVYTGELFF,TGTGCCAGTAGTATTGGTACACACAAAGTATACACCGGGGAGCTGTTTTTT
few,TRBJ2-1,TRBV3-1,-,15,CASSHIGEPYNEQFF,TGTGCCAGCAGCCATATCGGGGAACCCTACAATGAGCAGTTCTTC
many,TRBJ2-5,TRBV20-1,TRBD2,15,CSAKTSGRAVETQYF,TGCAGTGCTAAAACTAGCGGGAGGGCCGTGGAGACCCAGTACTTC
many,TRBJ2-7,TRBV28,-,16,CASTPGGHTTGGEQYF,TGTGCCAGCACTCCCGGAGGACACACCACCGGCGGCGAGCAGTACTTC
many,TRBJ2-5,TRBV12-3/TRBV12-4,TRBD1,13,CASTTDRVGTQYF,TGTGCCAGCACCACGGACAGGGTCGGGACCCAGTACTTC
many,TRBJ2-2,TRBV11-3,TRBD1,17,CASSLGEGTGPTGELFF,TGTGCCAGCAGCTTAGGGGAAGGGACAGGACCCACCGGGGAGCTGTTTTTT
-,TRBJ2-2,TRBV29-1,-,13,CSVVYSNTGGLFF,TGCAGCGTTGTTTACAGTAACACCGGGGGGCTGTTTTTT
many,TRBJ2-7,TRBV11-2,-,12,CASSLDRFEQYF,TGTGCCAGCAGCTTAGACAGGTTCGAGCAGTACTTC
-,TRBJ2-3,TRBV20-1,TRBD1,16,CSARDGQGHSTDTQYF,TGCAGTGCTAGAGATGGACAGGGCCACTCCACAGATACGCAGTATTTT
many,TRBJ1-5,TRBV7-9,-,14,CASSLIGSNQPQHF,TGTGCCAGCAGCCTGATCGGGAGCAATCAGCCCCAGCATTTT
-,TRBJ2-7,TRBV19,TRBD2,14,CASSDSGLTYEQYF,TGTGCCAGTAGTGATAGCGGGCTCACCTACGAGCAGTACTTC
-,TRBJ2-2,TRBV7-2,-,15,CASSSWDFNTGELFF,TGTGCCAGCAGCTCCTGGGACTTCAACACCGGGGAGCTGTTTTTT
many,TRBJ2-7,TRBV29-1,TRBD1,12,CSVGQFSYEQYF,TGCAGCGTGGGACAGTTTTCCTACGAGCAGTACTTC
many,TRBJ1-1,TRBV5-8,-,15,CASSYGPVGDTEAFF,TGTGCCAGCAGCTACGGCCCCGTCGGCGACACTGAAGCTTTCTTT
many,TRBJ1-6,TRBV12-3/TRBV12-4,-,15,CASKPRTAYNSPLHF,TGTGCCAGCAAGCCAAGGACAGCATATAATTCACCCCTCCACTTT
few,TRBJ1-5,TRBV5-1,TRBD1,13,CASSWTGAQPQHF,TGCGCCAGCAGCTGGACAGGGGCTCAGCCCCAGCATTTT
many,TRBJ2-5,TRBV11-1,-,12,CASSFQEETQYF,TGTGCCAGCAGCTTCCAAGAAGAGACCCAGTACTTC
few,TRBJ1-5,TRBV7-9,-,14,CASSPVQGSQPQHF,TGTGCCAGCAGCCCCGTTCAGGGCAGTCAGCCCCAGCATTTT
-,TRBJ2-5,TRBV20-1,TRBD2,16,CSAKASTSGRWETQYF,TGCAGTGCTAAGGCGTCGACTAGCGGGAGGTGGGAGACCCAGTACTTC
many,TRBJ1-1,TRBV5-1,TRBD1,15,CASSLHDRADTEAFF,TGCGCCAGCAGCCTCCACGACAGGGCTGACACTGAAGCTTTCTTT
many,TRBJ1-1,TRBV7-2,-,12,CASSSWRGEAFF,TGTGCCAGCAGCTCCTGGAGGGGTGAAGCTTTCTTT
many,TRBJ2-7,TRBV28,TRBD1,14,CASSLSGQGGEQYF,TGTGCCAGCAGTTTATCCGGACAGGGCGGCGAGCAGTACTTC
-,TRBJ2-5,TRBV5-4,TRBD2,15,CATSPSGLTQETQYF,TGTGCCACCTCGCCGTCGGGACTAACGCAAGAGACCCAGTACTTC
many,TRBJ2-7,TRBV28,TRBD1,17,CASSLRLVPQGAHEQYF,TGTGCCAGCAGCCTAAGACTCGTCCCGCAGGGGGCCCACGAGCAGTACTTC
few,TRBJ2-1,TRBV28,TRBD1,16,CASSTIGTGGNNEQFF,TGTGCCAGCAGCACCATCGGGACAGGGGGCAACAATGAGCAGTTCTTC
-,TRBJ2-5,TRBV10-3,-,13,CAISELRGETQYF,TGTGCCATCAGTGAGCTACGGGGGGAGACCCAGTACTTC
many,TRBJ2-7,TRBV28,TRBD1,13,CASLDRGTDEQYF,TGTGCCAGCCTGGACAGGGGGACGGACGAGCAGTACTTC
many,TRBJ1-6,TRBV7-9,-,18,CASSSHRGQSSYNSPLHF,TGTGCCAGCAGCTCACACCGGGGCCAGAGCTCCTATAATTCACCCCTCCACTTT
few,TRBJ1-2,TRBV6-1,-,10,CASSPPPYTF,TGTGCCAGCAGTCCTCCACCCTACACCTTC
-,TRBJ2-5,TRBV13,-,17,CASSSFSSGILGETQYF,TGTGCCAGCAGTTCTTTCTCTTCAGGGATCTTAGGAGAGACCCAGTACTTC
few,TRBJ2-3,TRBV6-1,-,14,CASSELGNTDTQYF,TGTGCCAGCAGTGAATTGGGGAACACAGATACGCAGTATTTT
many,TRBJ1-5,TRBV6-1,-,14,CASSPLESNQPQHF,TGTGCCAGCAGCCCTCTGGAGAGCAATCAGCCCCAGCATTTT
-,TRBJ1-2,TRBV9,-,14,CASSVDGGRGGYTF,TGTGCCAGCAGCGTAGATGGGGGACGGGGTGGCTACACCTTC
-,TRBJ2-6,TRBV9,-,16,CASSPGGNSGANVLTF,TGTGCCAGCAGCCCCGGGGGTAACTCTGGGGCCAACGTCCTGACTTTC
-,TRBJ1-1,TRBV3-1,-,16,CASSQDGEVGGRRAFF,TGTGCCAGCAGCCAAGATGGAGAGGTGGGAGGTCGAAGAGCTTTCTTT
-,TRBJ2-2,TRBV6-1,TRBD2,16,CASRKREGLSTGELFF,TGTGCCAGCCGAAAGCGGGAGGGCCTTAGCACCGGGGAGCTGTTTTTT